Following are 17 T cell receptor beta chains from one sample sequenced in a study of blood T cell repertoires in COVID-19 (dated by TCRdb to the early 2020s). Libraries were prepared through the immunoSEQ multiplex PCR assay. TCRdb limited this immuneACCESS table to in-frame rearrangements with V and J called. A share of clones is missing; checked studies link under half to unresolved V genes, and the rest is unexplained. The sample table holds around 230,000 clones, of which around 85% were seen once. The ten largest clonotypes hold approximately 0.66% of the sample. The sequencing sample was made of peripheral blood. All receptors derive from a man in his forties or fifties with acute or convalescent COVID-19.

This clone was found once. This rearrangement joins TRBV24-1 to TRBJ2-3, with D uncertain. V lost 2 bases to trimming and J lost 1 base, with 3 bases between them. The CDR3 has 13 amino acids. Germline V gene lookup returns CDR1 KGHDR and CDR2 SFDVKD. CDR3 residues: CATSDSGTDTQYF. In DNA form, the CDR3 reads TGTGCCACCAGTGATTCCGGCACAGATACGCAGTATTTT.

The V and J genes are TRBV18 and TRBJ2-5, with D possibly matching TRBD1 (6 bases). The V end lost 3 bases, the J end lost 5 bases, and 7 bases lay between the germline ends. CDR3 size: 12 residues. The germline CDR1 and CDR2 sequences are KGHSH and LQKENI. DNA for the CDR3: TGTGCCAGCTCACCTGACAGGGAGACCCAGTACTTC. Protein product: CASSPDRETQYF.

The V gene is TRBV5-5, the J gene TRBJ1-5; tentatively, D is TRBD1 (6 bases). Germline-derived CDR1 and CDR2 are SGHKS and YYEKEE (reference sequence). This CDR3 comprises 19 residues. The germline V and J ends were trimmed by 3 bases and 0 bases, with 22 bases remaining between them. The CDR3 region has the DNA TGTGCCAGCAGCTGGGACTCCTCGGGGGGACAATATAGCAATCAGCCCCAGCATTTT. It is translated as CASSWDSSGGQYSNQPQHF.

This clone was seen more than once but under ten times. The gene calls are TRBV6-5 and TRBJ1-4, with D perhaps TRBD1 (5 bases). Germline V gene data show CDR1 as MNHEY and CDR2 as SVGAGI. The CDR3 runs to 14 residues. V lost 6 bases and J lost 5, with 13 bases in between. The CDR3: CASSPTAANEKLFF. The CDR3 coding sequence is TGTGCCAGCAGCCCGACAGCTGCAAATGAAAAACTGTTTTTT.

The chain carries TRBV6-5 and TRBJ1-5, with 8 positions matching TRBD1. The germline V gene has CDR1 MNHEY and CDR2 SVGAGI. The V gene end was trimmed by 2 bases and the J gene end by 9 bases; junction bases not matched to a gene: 9. The CDR3 spans 15 residues. In DNA, the CDR3 is TGTGCCAGCAGTTACACCCAGGGGGCCACCGGGCCCCAGCATTTT. Amino acids: CASSYTQGATGPQHF.

The chain carries TRBV10-3 and TRBJ2-3; D possibly corresponds to TRBD2 (5 bases). Per the germline V gene, CDR1 is ENHRY and CDR2 is SYGVKD. Between the trimmed V and J ends, which lost 4 bases and 0 bases, there was a span of 14 bases. CDR3 size: 16 residues. The CDR3 DNA sequence: TGTGCCATCAGTGCCGGACTGCAAGGTAGCACAGATACGCAGTATTTT. Residues: CAISAGLQGSTDTQYF.

This clone showed up just once. The chain has TRBV27 and TRBJ2-5, with TRBD2 as a possible D gene (7 bases). V dropped 1 base and J dropped 4 bases, with 16 bases sitting between them. Germline CDR1 is MNHEY and CDR2 is SMNVEV (reference sequence). The CDR3 is 16 residues long. The CDR3 DNA reads TGTGCCAGCAGTTTATTATTCAGGGGAGGGAGAGAGACCCAGTACTTC. This encodes CASSLLFRGGRETQYF.

V gene TRBV3-1 (or the pseudogene TRBV3-2) combines with J gene TRBJ2-3; 10 bases are shared with TRBD2. Germline V CDR1 and CDR2: LGHDT, YNNKEL (reference sequence). V shed 4 bases, J shed 1 base, and the junction held 11 bases outside the gene matches. The CDR3 has 18 amino acids. The CDR3 DNA is TGTGCCAGCAGCCCAAGGACTAGCGGTTCCCTTGGCACAGATACGCAGTATTTT. Amino acid sequence: CASSPRTSGSLGTDTQYF.

CDR3 residues: CASTLDRGTFGYTF. The DNA for the CDR3 is TGTGCCAGTACTTTGGACAGGGGGACTTTTGGCTACACCTTC. The rearrangement uses TRBV19 and TRBJ1-2; 10 nucleotides align to TRBD1. V was clipped by 7 bases and J by 7 bases; unmatched bases: 9. Germline V lookup: CDR1 LNHDA, CDR2 SQIVND (reference sequence). CDR3 length: 14 amino acids.

The V and J genes are TRBV28 and TRBJ1-5; 7 nucleotides match TRBD1. This CDR3 is 13 amino acids long. Germline CDR1 is MDHEN and CDR2 is SYDVKM. The ends lost 6 bases at V and 4 bases at J; junction bases unmatched: 3. CDR3 nucleotide sequence: TGTGCCAGCAGCGACAGGGATAATCAGCCCCAGCATTTT. Protein: CASSDRDNQPQHF. Full variable domain (remainder filled in from reference TRBV28 and TRBJ1-5): DVKVTQSSRYLVKRTGEKVFLECVQDMDHENMFWYRQDPGLGLRLIYFSYDVKMKEKGDIPEGYSVSREKKERFSLILESASTNQTSMYLCASSDRDNQPQHFGDGTRLSIL.

The chain recombines TRBV3-1 (or the pseudogene TRBV3-2) with TRBJ1-1, with 7 bases fitting TRBD1. Trimming at V came to 6 bases and at J to 5 bases, leaving 6 bases not matched to a gene. CDR3 size: 13 residues. Germline loops: CDR1 LGHDT, CDR2 YNNKEL (reference sequence). The CDR3 protein is CASRQTGETEAFF. For the CDR3, the DNA is TGTGCCAGCAGACAAACAGGGGAAACTGAAGCTTTCTTT.

This clone was seen just once. The V call is TRBV7-9, the J call TRBJ1-4; 9 nucleotides line up with TRBD1. CDR1 and CDR2 from the germline V gene are SEHNR and FQNEAQ (reference sequence). The CDR3 loop spans 14 amino acids. V was pared by 9 bases and J by 6 bases, with 8 bases of the junction left unmatched. CDR3 sequence reads: CASTGTGRYEKLFF. CDR3 DNA sequence: TGTGCCAGTACCGGGACAGGGCGGTATGAAAAACTGTTTTTT.

This clone was seen only a few times. The DNA for the CDR3 is TGTGCCAGAAGCAGGGACAGCCACTCCTACGAGCAGTACTTC. This codes for CARSRDSHSYEQYF. The chain recombines TRBV5-3 with TRBJ2-7, with TRBD1 matching 7 bases. TRBV5-3 is an open reading frame whose function is uncertain. Trimming took 4 bases from V and 0 from J; bases not matched to a gene: 4. This CDR3 is built from 14 residues.

The rearrangement uses TRBV6-5 and TRBJ2-1; 8 nucleotides line up with TRBD2. CDR3 size: 15 residues. The V gene's germline CDR1 is MNHEY and CDR2 SVGAGI. V gave up 7 bases and J gave up 2 bases; unmatched junction bases: 7. The CDR3 reads CASTDRGGPYNEQFF. CDR3 sequence (DNA): TGTGCCAGCACCGATCGGGGGGGCCCCTACAATGAGCAGTTCTTC.

The chain combines TRBV30 with TRBJ2-7, with D tentatively TRBD2 (7 bases). There are 14 residues in the CDR3. The V and J ends lost 2 bases and 1 base respectively, with 12 bases between them. In germline, CDR1 is GTSNPN, CDR2 SVGIG (reference sequence). DNA of the CDR3: TGTGCCTGGAGTAGGGGGGGGTGGTCCTACGAGCAGTACTTC. It codes for CAWSRGGWSYEQYF.

The V call is TRBV6-5, the J call TRBJ2-5; tentative D call: TRBD2 (5 bases). There are 14 residues in the CDR3. V was clipped by 0 bases and J by 6 bases, with 11 bases between them. The germline gives CDR1 MNHEY, CDR2 SVGAGI. CDR3 DNA: TGTGCCAGCAGTTACTCGAGGGTTCTGAAGACCCAGTACTTC. Amino acids: CASSYSRVLKTQYF.

The chain joins TRBV11-2 to TRBJ1-1, with 7 nucleotides matching TRBD1. The CDR3 is 15 residues long. With V trimmed by 1 base and J by 1 base, 3 bases remained unmatched. The germline gives CDR1 SGHAT, CDR2 FQNNGV. CDR3 DNA: TGTGCCAGCAGCTTAGTGGCAGGGGGGAACACTGAAGCTTTCTTT. Protein product: CASSLVAGGNTEAFF.